This T cell receptor beta chain was documented in a study of T cells after yellow fever vaccination. This clonotype was counted ten times or more. TCRdb fed the 5' RACE reads into MiXCR, producing one record per CDR3 protein. The data show 620,000 or so distinct CDR3 sequences, about 17% seen once. The receptor comes from a man aged 18 to 30 who received the YFV17D yellow fever vaccine. The sample here was PBMCs, taken 5 to 6 days after the first yellow fever vaccination.

Here the CDR3 reads CASNNKSGGADTQYF. Here the CDR3 DNA reads TGTGCCAGCAACAATAAAAGCGGGGGGGCGGATACGCAGTATTTT. This chain uses TRBV25-1 with TRBJ2-3; the match to TRBD2 covers 10 bases. V lost 7 bases to trimming and J lost 6 bases; unmatched junction nucleotides: 10. CDR1 is MGHDK and CDR2 is SYGVNS in the germline V gene. The CDR3 spans 15 residues.